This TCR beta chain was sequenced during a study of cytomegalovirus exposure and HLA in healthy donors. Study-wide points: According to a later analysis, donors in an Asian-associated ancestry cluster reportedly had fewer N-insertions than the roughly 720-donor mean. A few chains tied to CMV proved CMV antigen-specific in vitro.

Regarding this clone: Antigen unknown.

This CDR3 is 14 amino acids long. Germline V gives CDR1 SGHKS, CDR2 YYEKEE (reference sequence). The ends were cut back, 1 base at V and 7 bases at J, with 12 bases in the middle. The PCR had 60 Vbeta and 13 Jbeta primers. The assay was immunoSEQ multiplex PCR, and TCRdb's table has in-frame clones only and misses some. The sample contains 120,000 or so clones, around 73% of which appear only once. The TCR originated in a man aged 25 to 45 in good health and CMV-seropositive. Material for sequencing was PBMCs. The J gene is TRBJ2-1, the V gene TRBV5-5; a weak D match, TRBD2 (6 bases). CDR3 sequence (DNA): TGTGCCAGCAGCTTGAGGCTAGCGCCGAATGAGCAGTTCTTC. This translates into CASSLRLAPNEQFF.